This record covers a single T cell receptor (beta chain). The authors' processing: Scientists estimated how many nucleated cells there were by amplifying reference gene primers. Data came from immunoSEQ multiplex PCR; TCRdb stores just in-frame clones and leaves some out. That table is the source of V, J and clone size, and D and trimming were worked out from the DNA. Found here are more than 200,000 clones, roughly three quarters of them singletons; the top ten hold around 4.1%. This sample is drawn from a study of blood T cell repertoires in COVID-19. Study overall: Acute-phase and convalescent COVID-19 samples originated in the United States, Italy and Spain. T cells, B-cell-depleted T cells, or PBMCs provided the cDNA or gDNA that served as material.

This CDR3 is built from 15 residues. V was shortened by 3 bases and J by 5 bases, with 15 bases between the two germline ends. Germline V lookup: CDR1 MNHEY, CDR2 SMNVEV (reference sequence). The origin of this receptor is a woman aged 40 to 50 with active or convalescent COVID-19. The sample was peripheral blood. The rearrangement links TRBV27 to TRBJ2-3; D is possibly TRBD2 (6 bases). The CDR3 here is CASSFIRGSGDTQYF. The CDR3 DNA sequence: TGTGCCAGCAGTTTCATCCGGGGGTCGGGAGATACGCAGTATTTT.